This is a list of T cell receptor beta chains from one sample in a study of blood T cells in healthy people across ages. From the 5' RACE reads, TCRdb called clonotypes with MiXCR, one entry per CDR3 protein. The sample contains approximately 900,000 distinct CDR3 sequences, about 44% of which appear only once. Input material: blood. These TCRs come from a man under 40 in good health. The CDR3 runs from the conserved cysteine through the conserved F or W. The order of the fields is CDR3 DNA, CDR3 protein, J gene, D gene, clone size, V gene. The D gene is left open where the match is weak. Where a row states a size, it is once, few, many or the class of an expanded clone; other rows omit it.

TGTGCCAGCAGCCCTCGTGGCTTAACGCGAGAGAGCTACGAGCAGTACTTC | CASSPRGLTRESYEQYF | TRBJ2-7 | NA | NA | TRBV28
TGTGCCAGCAGTTTCTTGGGCACTGAAGCTTTCTTT | CASSFLGTEAFF | TRBJ1-1 | NA | NA | TRBV12-3/TRBV12-4
TGTGCCAGCAGCTCCAGGGGGCAACTGTTTTTT | CASSSRGQLFF | TRBJ1-4 | TRBD1 | NA | TRBV7-9
TGTGCCTGGAGTCGGACAGGGGGTTATCAGCCCCAGCATTTT | CAWSRTGGYQPQHF | TRBJ1-5 | TRBD1 | NA | TRBV30
TGTGCCAGCAGCCGAGGGACAGCTAACAGGGTAGAGACCCAGTACTTC | CASSRGTANRVETQYF | TRBJ2-5 | TRBD1 | NA | TRBV3-1
TGTGCCAGCAGCCTAAGCCGGGACAGAAGCTACGAGCAGTACTTC | CASSLSRDRSYEQYF | TRBJ2-7 | TRBD1 | few | TRBV27
TGTGCCAGCAGCCGACGCCGGGACGGAAATAATGAAAAACTGTTTTTT | CASSRRRDGNNEKLFF | TRBJ1-4 | NA | many | TRBV13
TGTGCCAGCAGTCGTTCCGGGACAGTTAATGAAAAACTGTTTTTT | CASSRSGTVNEKLFF | TRBJ1-4 | TRBD1 | many | TRBV27
TGCAGTGCGCGGATCGGACAGGGGCTCTACAATGAGCAGTTCTTC | CSARIGQGLYNEQFF | TRBJ2-1 | TRBD1 | NA | TRBV20-1
TGTGCCAGCACGGGGGGAGGCGGAGATACGCAGTATTTT | CASTGGGGDTQYF | TRBJ2-3 | TRBD2 | NA | TRBV27
TGTGCTAGTGGTACGCCGCCAGGGGAGCAGTTCTTC | CASGTPPGEQFF | TRBJ2-1 | NA | NA | TRBV12-5
TGTGCCATCAGCGGAGGCAGTATGAACACTGAAGCTTTCTTT | CAISGGSMNTEAFF | TRBJ1-1 | NA | few | TRBV10-3
TGTGCCAGCAGCGTGATTCAGGGGGCTTTTAGGGGCTACACCTTC | CASSVIQGAFRGYTF | TRBJ1-2 | TRBD1 | NA | TRBV6-5
TGTGCCAGCAGTCTAACCGGGACAGGGCGCAACAATGAGCAGTTCTTC | CASSLTGTGRNNEQFF | TRBJ2-1 | TRBD1 | NA | TRBV27
TGCAGCGGGGGAGACAGAGTGGGCTACGAGCAGTACTTC | CSGGDRVGYEQYF | TRBJ2-7 | NA | NA | TRBV29-1
TGTGCCAGCAGCTCACTGGACAGATTAGGGAGAAGCGGCTACACCTTC | CASSSLDRLGRSGYTF | TRBJ1-2 | NA | NA | TRBV7-9
TGCAGTGCTAGAGGCGGGGGCTCCTACAATGAGCAGTTCTTC | CSARGGGSYNEQFF | TRBJ2-1 | TRBD2 | few | TRBV20-1
TGTGCCAGCAGCTTAGGCAGGGGATCTGGCTACACCTTC | CASSLGRGSGYTF | TRBJ1-2 | NA | NA | TRBV7-2